Listed below are T cell receptor beta chains from one sample, sequenced in a study of T cell responses to AZD1222 COVID-19 vaccine. Libraries were prepared by immunoSEQ multiplex PCR; TCRdb keeps only in-frame clonotypes and omits some of them. The table includes 85,000 to 95,000 clones, around 89% detected once. The sample consisted of peripheral blood, taken on day 0 of AZD1222 vaccination. These receptors all come from an adult in good health. The CDR3 runs from the conserved cysteine through the conserved F or W. The order of the fields is D gene, J gene, clone size, V gene, CDR3 protein, CDR3 DNA. The D gene is left open where the match is weak. A row's size may be missing; if present it is once, few, many or a size class.

TRBD1,TRBJ2-7,-,TRBV18,CASSRGQASSYEQYF,TGTGCCAGCTCCCGAGGACAGGCGAGCTCCTACGAGCAGTACTTC
-,TRBJ2-5,-,TRBV12-3/TRBV12-4,CASSFGETQYF,TGTGCCAGCAGTTTTGGGGAGACCCAGTACTTC
-,TRBJ1-3,-,TRBV6-5,CASSREVRNTIYF,TGTGCCAGCAGCCGGGAAGTTCGAAACACCATATATTTT
-,TRBJ1-4,-,TRBV5-6,CASSLTPRPTNEKLFF,TGTGCCAGCAGCTTGACCCCCCGTCCAACTAATGAAAAACTGTTTTTT
-,TRBJ2-3,-,TRBV3-1/TRBV3-2,CASGGAQDTQYF,TGTGCCAGCGGGGGGGCACAAGATACGCAGTATTTT
-,TRBJ1-1,-,TRBV10-3,CAISESGGRTEAFF,TGTGCCATCAGTGAGTCCGGGGGAAGGACTGAAGCTTTCTTT
-,TRBJ1-2,-,TRBV30,CAWTGNGYTF,TGTGCCTGGACAGGGAATGGCTACACCTTC
TRBD2,TRBJ2-1,-,TRBV4-1,CASSHPQTPFETSGEGNEQFF,TGCGCCAGCAGCCACCCGCAGACCCCCTTCGAGACTAGCGGGGAAGGTAATGAGCAGTTCTTC
-,TRBJ1-1,-,TRBV6-2/TRBV6-3,CASSFAENTEAFF,TGTGCCAGCAGTTTCGCGGAGAACACTGAAGCTTTCTTT
TRBD1,TRBJ1-2,-,TRBV14,CASSPTESGQVYGYTF,TGTGCCAGCAGCCCAACTGAATCCGGACAGGTCTATGGCTACACCTTC
-,TRBJ2-7,-,TRBV7-8,CASSFSSVGTYEQYF,TGTGCCAGCAGCTTCTCCAGCGTGGGTACCTACGAGCAGTACTTC
-,TRBJ2-1,-,TRBV18,CASSPPNPGSSYNEQFF,TGTGCCAGCTCACCACCGAATCCGGGGAGCTCCTACAATGAGCAGTTCTTC
-,TRBJ2-7,-,TRBV3-1/TRBV3-2,CASTRTRGPLNEQYF,TGTGCCAGCACTCGGACTAGGGGGCCTTTGAACGAGCAGTACTTC
-,TRBJ2-1,once,TRBV11-3,CASSSAGGNEQFF,TGTGCCAGCAGCTCCGCCGGGGGCAATGAGCAGTTCTTC
-,TRBJ1-5,-,TRBV27,CASSFRRQGRGQPQHF,TGTGCCAGCAGTTTCCGCCGCCAGGGACGGGGTCAGCCCCAGCATTTT
-,TRBJ2-7,-,TRBV5-5,CASSLWGTYEQYF,TGTGCCAGCAGCTTGTGGGGGACCTACGAGCAGTACTTC
TRBD1,TRBJ1-3,-,TRBV7-2,CASSLDGTGANTIYF,TGTGCCAGCAGCTTAGACGGGACAGGGGCAAACACCATATATTTT
-,TRBJ2-7,medium-sized,TRBV9,CASSEHGGSSYEQYF,TGTGCCAGCAGCGAGCACGGCGGGTCCTCCTACGAGCAGTACTTC
TRBD1,TRBJ2-7,-,TRBV7-9,CASSLFGDRGSSYEQYF,TGTGCCAGCAGCTTATTTGGGGACAGGGGGTCCTCCTACGAGCAGTACTTC
-,TRBJ1-5,-,TRBV29-1,CSVGQYSNQPQHF,TGCAGCGTTGGACAGTATAGCAATCAGCCCCAGCATTTT
-,TRBJ2-7,-,TRBV7-6,CASSQTDNSYEQYF,TGTGCCAGCAGCCAAACGGACAACTCCTACGAGCAGTACTTC
TRBD1,TRBJ1-1,-,TRBV19,CASSIQGAGAPEAFF,TGTGCCAGTAGCATACAGGGGGCCGGGGCACCCGAAGCTTTCTTT
-,TRBJ2-1,-,TRBV18,CASSPPRTRNNEQFF,TGTGCCAGCTCACCACCCCGGACTCGCAACAATGAGCAGTTCTTC
-,TRBJ1-2,-,TRBV6-2/TRBV6-3,CASSYTQGSGYTF,TGTGCCAGCAGCTATACCCAGGGAAGTGGCTACACCTTC
-,TRBJ1-2,-,TRBV14,CASSQEDDRFTYGYTF,TGTGCCAGCAGCCAAGAGGACGACAGGTTCACCTATGGCTACACCTTC
-,TRBJ1-2,few,TRBV11-2,CASSPGGGGGYTF,TGTGCCAGCAGCCCCGGAGGAGGCGGGGGCTACACCTTC
-,TRBJ2-7,few,TRBV6-5,CASSQQGPSYEQYF,TGTGCCAGCAGCCAGCAGGGACCTTCCTACGAGCAGTACTTC
-,TRBJ1-1,once,TRBV5-4,CASSLRVRKGTEAFF,TGTGCCAGCAGCTTGAGGGTGCGGAAGGGGACTGAAGCTTTCTTT
-,TRBJ1-2,-,TRBV19,CASSYDFDYGYTF,TGTGCCAGTAGTTACGACTTTGACTATGGCTACACCTTC
-,TRBJ2-3,-,TRBV19,CASSISYTDTQYF,TGTGCCAGTAGTATTTCTTACACAGATACGCAGTATTTT
TRBD1,TRBJ1-3,few,TRBV6-5,CASSYSDRVGNTIYF,TGTGCCAGCAGTTACTCCGACAGGGTTGGAAACACCATATATTTT
TRBD1,TRBJ1-6,few,TRBV5-1,CASSLGQGREYSPLHF,TGCGCCAGCAGCTTGGGACAGGGGAGGGAATATTCACCCCTCCACTTT
-,TRBJ1-2,-,TRBV3-1/TRBV3-2,CASSQEGLPGGYTF,TGTGCCAGCAGCCAAGAGGGCCTTCCTGGCGGCTACACCTTC
TRBD2,TRBJ2-1,-,TRBV7-3,CASSQGLADNEQFF,TGTGCCAGCAGCCAAGGACTAGCGGACAATGAGCAGTTCTTC
TRBD1,TRBJ1-2,-,TRBV27,CASSGTGRAYGYTF,TGTGCCAGCAGCGGGACAGGGCGGGCCTATGGCTACACCTTC
-,TRBJ2-5,-,TRBV3-1/TRBV3-2,CASSAQLGGETQYF,TGTGCCAGCAGCGCGCAACTAGGGGGGGAGACCCAGTACTTC
-,TRBJ2-5,-,TRBV7-2,CASSQRAGRQETQYF,TGTGCCAGCAGCCAGAGGGCCGGCAGGCAAGAGACCCAGTACTTC
-,TRBJ1-1,-,TRBV6-5,CASSPGAQVIGAFF,TGTGCCAGCAGCCCGGGGGCTCAAGTGATCGGGGCTTTCTTT
-,TRBJ1-2,-,TRBV30,CAWSLPGRERDGYTF,TGTGCCTGGAGCCTTCCAGGCAGGGAGCGGGATGGCTACACCTTC
TRBD2,TRBJ2-1,-,TRBV27,CASNRRGSSYNEQFF,TGTGCCAGCAACCGGCGGGGGAGCTCCTACAATGAGCAGTTCTTC
-,TRBJ2-1,-,TRBV11-1,CASGFFGGNEQFF,TGTGCCAGCGGATTCTTCGGGGGCAATGAGCAGTTCTTC
-,TRBJ2-7,-,TRBV5-1,CASRGDDSYEQYF,TGCGCCAGCAGGGGGGATGACTCCTACGAGCAGTACTTC
-,TRBJ1-1,-,TRBV4-3,CASSQEAGRNTEAFF,TGCGCCAGCAGCCAAGAAGCCGGCCGGAACACTGAAGCTTTCTTT
TRBD1,TRBJ2-1,-,TRBV7-3,CASSRQGGSYNEQFF,TGTGCCAGCAGCCGACAGGGGGGCTCCTACAATGAGCAGTTCTTC
-,TRBJ1-2,-,TRBV5-5,CASRTSGSGGDYGYTF,TGTGCCAGCAGGACTTCGGGCTCGGGGGGAGACTATGGCTACACCTTC